This T cell receptor beta chain was found in a study of blood T cell repertoires in COVID-19. Study-wide context: From the United States, Italy and Spain came samples of acute and convalescent COVID-19.

Libraries were prepared by immunoSEQ multiplex PCR; TCRdb keeps only in-frame clonotypes and omits some of them. The profile shows hundreds of thousands of clones, roughly 80% of them singletons. V lost 6 bases to trimming and J lost 3 bases, with 14 bases between them. The V gene's germline CDR1 is SEHNR and CDR2 FQNEAQ (reference sequence). The CDR3 is 14 residues long. The chain uses TRBV7-9 and TRBJ1-1; the D is unclear. The source of this sequence is a woman aged 45-59 years who had recovered from COVID-19. Sequenced sample: peripheral blood. As DNA, the CDR3 is TGTGCCAGCAGTCAAGTTGCCGGGGACACTGAAGCTTTCTTT. It specifies CASSQVAGDTEAFF.